Shown below are 2 T cell receptor beta chains from a single sample sequenced in a study of blood T cell repertoires in COVID-19 (TCRdb year 2020). Library creation used the immunoSEQ multiplex PCR assay. TCRdb took this table from immuneACCESS and kept in-frame rearrangements with V and J called. Such tables lack part of the clones; where checked against another copy, unresolved V genes explain under half of the gap, and the rest is unexplained. This sample comprises approximately 70,000 clones, about 80% of them detected only once. Together, the top ten hold about 5% of the sample. Material for sequencing was peripheral blood. The receptors originated from a woman in her fifties or sixties with acute or convalescent COVID-19.

This clone turned up a few times. The chain carries TRBV12-3 or TRBV12-4 and TRBJ1-2; 8 nucleotides line up with TRBD1. The CDR3 totals 13 residues. V gave up 6 bases and J gave up 4 bases; unmatched junction bases: 4. The CDR3, as DNA: TGTGCCAGCAGCCAGGACAGGGCCTATGGCTACACCTTC. Protein: CASSQDRAYGYTF.

The CDR3 reads CASSERGPTEQYF. CDR3 nucleotides: TGTGCCAGCAGTGAAAGGGGTCCTACGGAGCAGTACTTC. The V call is TRBV2, the J call TRBJ2-7; weak D call: TRBD1 (5 bases). Trimming cost V 2 bases and J 7 bases, with 12 bases left between them. CDR3 length: 13 amino acids. Germline V gene lookup returns CDR1 SNHLY and CDR2 FYNNEI.